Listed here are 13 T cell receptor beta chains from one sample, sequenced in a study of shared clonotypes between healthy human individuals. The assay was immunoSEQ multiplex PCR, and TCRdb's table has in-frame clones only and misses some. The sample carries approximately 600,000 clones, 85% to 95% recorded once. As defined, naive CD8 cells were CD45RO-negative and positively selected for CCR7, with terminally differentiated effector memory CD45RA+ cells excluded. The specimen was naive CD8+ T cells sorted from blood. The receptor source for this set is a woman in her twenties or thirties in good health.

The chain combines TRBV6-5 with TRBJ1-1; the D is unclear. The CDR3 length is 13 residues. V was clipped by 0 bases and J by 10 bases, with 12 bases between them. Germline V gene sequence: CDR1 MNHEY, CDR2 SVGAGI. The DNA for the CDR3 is TGTGCCAGCAGTTACTCGGAGGCGGGCGGAGCTTTCTTT. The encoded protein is CASSYSEAGGAFF.

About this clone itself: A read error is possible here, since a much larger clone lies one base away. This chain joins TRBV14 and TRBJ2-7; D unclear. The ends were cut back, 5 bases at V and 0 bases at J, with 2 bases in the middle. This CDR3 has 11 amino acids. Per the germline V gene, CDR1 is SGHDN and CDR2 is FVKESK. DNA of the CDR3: TGTGCCAGCAGCTCCTCCTACGAGCAGTACTTC. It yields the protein CASSSSYEQYF.

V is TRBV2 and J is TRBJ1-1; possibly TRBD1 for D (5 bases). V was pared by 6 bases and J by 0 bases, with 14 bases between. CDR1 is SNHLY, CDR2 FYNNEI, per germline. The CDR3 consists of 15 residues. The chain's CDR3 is CASSKRDRLNTEAFF. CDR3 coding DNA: TGTGCCAGCAGCAAAAGGGACCGGTTGAACACTGAAGCTTTCTTT.

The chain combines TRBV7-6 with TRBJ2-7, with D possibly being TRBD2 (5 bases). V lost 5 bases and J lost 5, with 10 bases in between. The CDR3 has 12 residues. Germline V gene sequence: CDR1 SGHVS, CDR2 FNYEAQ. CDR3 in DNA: TGTGCCAGCAGCCCCACGGGAAACGAGCAGTACTTC. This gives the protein CASSPTGNEQYF.

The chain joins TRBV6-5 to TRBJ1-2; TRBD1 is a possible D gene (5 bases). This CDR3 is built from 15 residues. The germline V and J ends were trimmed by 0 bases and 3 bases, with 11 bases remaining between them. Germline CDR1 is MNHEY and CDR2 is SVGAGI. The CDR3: CASSYSAGTHYGYTF. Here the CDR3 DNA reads TGTGCCAGCAGTTACTCGGCAGGGACCCACTATGGCTACACCTTC.

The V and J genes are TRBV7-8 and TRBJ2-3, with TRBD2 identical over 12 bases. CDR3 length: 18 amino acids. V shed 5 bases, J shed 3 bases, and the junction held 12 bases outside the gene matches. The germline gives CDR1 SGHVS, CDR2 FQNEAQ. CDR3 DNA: TGTGCCAGCAGCAAATGGCTAGCGGGAGGGCGGATGACAGATACGCAGTATTTT. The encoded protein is CASSKWLAGGRMTDTQYF.

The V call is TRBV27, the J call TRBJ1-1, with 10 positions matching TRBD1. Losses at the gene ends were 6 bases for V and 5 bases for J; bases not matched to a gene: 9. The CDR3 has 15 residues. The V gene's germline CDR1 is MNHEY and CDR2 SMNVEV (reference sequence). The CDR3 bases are TGTGCCAGCAGAAGCGGACAGGGGGAACGAACTGAAGCTTTCTTT. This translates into CASRSGQGERTEAFF.

The CDR3 loop reads CASSSLGAGLYNEQFF. In DNA, the CDR3 is TGTGCCAGCAGCTCCCTTGGAGCGGGCCTTTACAATGAGCAGTTCTTC. The gene calls are TRBV7-3 and TRBJ2-1; D is perhaps TRBD2 (6 bases). V was pared by 4 bases and J by 4 bases, with 17 bases between. This CDR3 is built from 16 residues. Per the germline V gene, CDR1 is SGHTA and CDR2 is FQGTGA.

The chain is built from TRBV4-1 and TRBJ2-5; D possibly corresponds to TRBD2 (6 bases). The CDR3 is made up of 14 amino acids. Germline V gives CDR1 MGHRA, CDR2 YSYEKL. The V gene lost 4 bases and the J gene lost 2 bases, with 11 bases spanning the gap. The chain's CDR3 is CASSRTRGQETQYF. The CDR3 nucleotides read TGCGCCAGCAGCCGAACCCGGGGGCAAGAGACCCAGTACTTC.

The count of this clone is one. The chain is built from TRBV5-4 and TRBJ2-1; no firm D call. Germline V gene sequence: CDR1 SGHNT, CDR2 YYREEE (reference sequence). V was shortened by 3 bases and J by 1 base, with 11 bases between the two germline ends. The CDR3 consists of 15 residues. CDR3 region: CASSSLVGSYNEQFF. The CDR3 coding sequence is TGTGCCAGCAGCTCCCTGGTGGGTTCCTACAATGAGCAGTTCTTC.

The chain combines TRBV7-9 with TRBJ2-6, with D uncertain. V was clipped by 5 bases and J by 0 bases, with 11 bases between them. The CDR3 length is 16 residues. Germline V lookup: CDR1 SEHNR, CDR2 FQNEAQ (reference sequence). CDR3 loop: CASSPFLRSGANVLTF. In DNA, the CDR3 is TGTGCCAGCAGCCCTTTCCTCCGCTCTGGGGCCAACGTCCTGACTTTC. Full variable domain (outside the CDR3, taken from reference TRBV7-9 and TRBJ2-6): DTGVSQNPRHKITKRGQNVTFRCDPISEHNRLYWYRQTLGQGPEFLTYFQNEAQLEKSRLLSDRFSAERPKGSFSTLEIQRTEQGDSAMYLCASSPFLRSGANVLTFGAGSRLTVL.

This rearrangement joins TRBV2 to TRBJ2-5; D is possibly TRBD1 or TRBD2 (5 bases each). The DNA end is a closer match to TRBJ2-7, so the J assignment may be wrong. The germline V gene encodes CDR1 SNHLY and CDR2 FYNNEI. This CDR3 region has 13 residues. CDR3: CASTLGVSYEQYF. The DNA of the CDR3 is TGTGCCAGCACCTTGGGGGTTTCCTACGAGCAGTACTTC.

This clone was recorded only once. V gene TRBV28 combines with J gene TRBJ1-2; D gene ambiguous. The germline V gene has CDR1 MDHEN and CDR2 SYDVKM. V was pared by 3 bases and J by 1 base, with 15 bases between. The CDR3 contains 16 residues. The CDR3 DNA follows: TGTGCCAGCAGTTTCCCCCGTATCGGGATTAACTATGGCTACACCTTC. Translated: CASSFPRIGINYGYTF.